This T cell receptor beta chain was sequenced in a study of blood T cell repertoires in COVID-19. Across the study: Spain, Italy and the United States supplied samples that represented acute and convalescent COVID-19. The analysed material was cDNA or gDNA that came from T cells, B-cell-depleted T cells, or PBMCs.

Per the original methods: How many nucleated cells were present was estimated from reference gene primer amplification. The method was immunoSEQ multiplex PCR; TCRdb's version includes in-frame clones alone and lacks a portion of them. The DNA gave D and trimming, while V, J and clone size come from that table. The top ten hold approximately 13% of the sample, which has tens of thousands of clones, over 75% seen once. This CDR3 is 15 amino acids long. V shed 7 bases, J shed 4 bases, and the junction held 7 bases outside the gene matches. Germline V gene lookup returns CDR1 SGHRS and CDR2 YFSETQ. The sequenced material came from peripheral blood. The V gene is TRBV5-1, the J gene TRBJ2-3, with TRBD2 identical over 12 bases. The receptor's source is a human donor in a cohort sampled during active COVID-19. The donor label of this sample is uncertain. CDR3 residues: CASAPGLAGADTQYF. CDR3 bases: TGCGCCAGCGCACCGGGACTAGCGGGCGCAGATACGCAGTATTTT.